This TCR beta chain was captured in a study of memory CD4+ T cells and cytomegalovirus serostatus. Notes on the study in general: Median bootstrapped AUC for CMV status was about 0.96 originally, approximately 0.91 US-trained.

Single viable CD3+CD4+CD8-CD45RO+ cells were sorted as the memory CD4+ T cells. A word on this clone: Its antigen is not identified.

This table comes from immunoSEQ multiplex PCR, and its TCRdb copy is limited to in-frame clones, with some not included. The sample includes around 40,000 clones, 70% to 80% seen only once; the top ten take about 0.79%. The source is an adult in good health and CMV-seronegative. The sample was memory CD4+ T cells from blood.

CDR3 region: CASSSGPPNTEAFF. As DNA, the CDR3 is TGCGCCAGCAGCTCCGGACCTCCGAACACTGAAGCTTTCTTT. The J gene is TRBJ1-1, the V gene TRBV5-1; D is undetermined. CDR1 SGHRS and CDR2 YFSETQ come from the germline V gene. With 3 bases removed from V and 1 base from J, the gap between germline ends came to 10 bases. The CDR3 has 14 residues.